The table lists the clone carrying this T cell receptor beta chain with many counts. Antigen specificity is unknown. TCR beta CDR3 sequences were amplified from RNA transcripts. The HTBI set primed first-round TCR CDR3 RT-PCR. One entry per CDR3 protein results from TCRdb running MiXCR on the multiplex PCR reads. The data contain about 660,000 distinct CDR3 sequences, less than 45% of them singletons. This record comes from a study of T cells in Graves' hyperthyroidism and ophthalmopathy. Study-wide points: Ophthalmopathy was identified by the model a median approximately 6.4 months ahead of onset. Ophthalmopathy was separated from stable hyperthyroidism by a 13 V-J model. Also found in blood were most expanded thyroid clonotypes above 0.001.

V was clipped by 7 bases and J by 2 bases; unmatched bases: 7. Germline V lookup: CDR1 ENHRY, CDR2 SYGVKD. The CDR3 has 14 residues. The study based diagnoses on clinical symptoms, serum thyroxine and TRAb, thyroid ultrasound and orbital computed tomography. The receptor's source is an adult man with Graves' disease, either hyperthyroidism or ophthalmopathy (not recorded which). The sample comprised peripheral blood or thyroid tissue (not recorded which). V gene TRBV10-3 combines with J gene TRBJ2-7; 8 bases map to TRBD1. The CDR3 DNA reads TGTGCCATCAAAGAGACAGGGGCTACCTACGAGCAGTACTTC. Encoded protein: CAIKETGATYEQYF.